Below are 20 T cell receptor beta chains sequenced from a single sample in a study of memory CD8 T cells in hepatitis C reinfection. The data were produced by immunoSEQ multiplex PCR, yet TCRdb's version contains in-frame clones alone and is incomplete. The sample has tens of thousands of clones; roughly 91% are singletons. Noted time point: pre-reinfection, 55 to 20 weeks before reinfection detection. The sorted cells went straight to TCR sequencing with no prior in vitro expansion. What was sequenced was naive CD8+ T cells sorted from blood. Source of these receptors: a man aged 18 to 35 with hepatitis C virus infection.

Here the CDR3 DNA reads TGTGCCAGCAGCCCCTTGGCTTCTTACAATGAGCAGTTCTTC. Protein product: CASSPLASYNEQFF. This chain links TRBV7-2 with TRBJ2-1; D gene ambiguous. CDR1 is SGHTA, CDR2 FQGNSA, per germline. Trimming took off 5 bases at V and 4 bases at J, with 12 bases between the two ends. The CDR3 spans 14 residues.

This chain joins TRBV6-5 and TRBJ1-5, with TRBD1 as a possible D gene (6 bases). The CDR3 has 15 amino acids. In germline, CDR1 is MNHEY, CDR2 SVGAGI. V lost 2 bases and J 1 base, leaving 9 bases between the germline ends. The DNA of the CDR3 is TGTGCCAGCAGTTACGGCCAGGGGAGCAATCAGCCCCAGCATTTT. Translation: CASSYGQGSNQPQHF.

This sequence joins TRBV7-9 and TRBJ2-7; TRBD2 matches at 7 bases. This CDR3 region has 16 residues. In germline, CDR1 is SEHNR, CDR2 FQNEAQ (reference sequence). V trimming: 3 bases; J trimming: 4 bases; junction bases outside the gene matches: 12. The CDR3 nucleotides are TGTGCCAGCAGCTTCTCCCTGGGGGGGACTACTTACGAGCAGTACTTC. It specifies CASSFSLGGTTYEQYF.

V and J are TRBV6-5 and TRBJ2-3; TRBD2 aligns across 14 bases. J was trimmed by 6 bases and V by 5 bases; bases with no gene match: 4. CDR3 size: 15 residues. The germline V gene encodes CDR1 MNHEY and CDR2 SVGAGI. CDR3: CASSGGLAGGDTQYF. In DNA form, the CDR3 reads TGTGCCAGCAGTGGCGGACTAGCGGGGGGTGATACGCAGTATTTT.

The chain recombines TRBV7-9 with TRBJ2-1; 11 bases line up with TRBD1. CDR1 SEHNR and CDR2 FQNEAQ come from the germline V gene (reference sequence). This CDR3 contains 15 residues. Unmatched junction bases numbered 7, after V lost 5 bases and J lost 7 bases. CDR3 coding DNA: TGTGCCAGCAGCCACGGACAGGGGGCGTGGAATGAGCAGTTCTTC. As protein: CASSHGQGAWNEQFF.

The chain combines TRBV5-4 with TRBJ1-1, with 8 bases lining up with TRBD1. The germline V gene encodes CDR1 SGHNT and CDR2 YYREEE (reference sequence). CDR3 length: 12 amino acids. The junction had 1 base not matched to a gene; V was cut back by 2 bases and J by 7 bases. Written as DNA, the CDR3 is TGTGCCAGCAGCTTCGGACAGGGTGAAGCTTTCTTT. It specifies CASSFGQGEAFF.

V gene TRBV2 combines with J gene TRBJ2-5; D gene uncertain. V lost 7 bases and J lost 3, with 12 bases in between. The CDR3 sequence is 13 residues long. The germline gives CDR1 SNHLY, CDR2 FYNNEI. CDR3 coding DNA: TGTGCCAGCAAGACCAGCGAGGAAGAGACCCAGTACTTC. Its translation: CASKTSEEETQYF.

The V and J genes are TRBV27 and TRBJ1-1; 10 positions agree with TRBD1. V gave up 4 bases and J gave up 1 base; unmatched junction bases: 9. Germline V gives CDR1 MNHEY, CDR2 SMNVEV (reference sequence). CDR3 size: 17 residues. In nucleotides, the CDR3 is TGTGCCAGCAGTTCGTTAGGACAGGGGGAATGGAACACTGAAGCTTTCTTT. Translation gives CASSSLGQGEWNTEAFF.

V gene TRBV7-3 combines with J gene TRBJ2-1; 8 bases match TRBD2. The CDR3 has 16 residues. V trimming: 2 bases; J trimming: 4 bases; junction bases outside the gene matches: 7. Germline V gives CDR1 SGHTA, CDR2 FQGTGA. The CDR3 here is CASSLWAGGGYNEQFF. The CDR3 DNA is TGTGCCAGCAGCTTATGGGCGGGAGGCGGGTACAATGAGCAGTTCTTC.

The chain combines TRBV6-5 with TRBJ2-1; 9 positions agree with TRBD1. V shed 5 bases, J shed 8 bases, and the junction held 10 bases outside the gene matches. Germline values: CDR1 MNHEY, CDR2 SVGAGI. CDR3 length equals 15 residues. The CDR3 DNA reads TGTGCCAGCAGTGGCACAGGGGGCGGGTTCGATGAGCAGTTCTTC. This translates into CASSGTGGGFDEQFF.

The chain combines TRBV7-9 with TRBJ2-3, with 8 positions matching TRBD1. CDR1 and CDR2 (germline): SEHNR, FQNEAQ (reference sequence). V gave up 1 base and J gave up 2 bases; unmatched junction bases: 5. This CDR3 is 16 amino acids long. The CDR3, as DNA: TGTGCCAGCAGCTTAGTGGGCAGGGGGCACACAGATACGCAGTATTTT. Translating gives CASSLVGRGHTDTQYF.

The gene calls are TRBV7-8 and TRBJ1-4; 11 bases fit TRBD1. Per germline, CDR1 SGHVS and CDR2 FQNEAQ. V shed 5 bases, J shed 8 bases, and the junction held 7 bases outside the gene matches. This CDR3 is 15 amino acids long. CDR3 sequence reads: CASSLGQGAYEKLFF. The DNA of the CDR3 is TGTGCCAGCAGCCTTGGACAGGGGGCGTACGAAAAACTGTTTTTT.

V is TRBV2 and J is TRBJ2-1; 9 bases match TRBD1. Germline values: CDR1 SNHLY, CDR2 FYNNEI. CDR3 length equals 15 residues. V was clipped by 7 bases and J by 7 bases; unmatched bases: 11. The DNA for the CDR3 is TGTGCCAGCAAAGGAGGGACAGGGTTTCGTAATGAGCAGTTCTTC. Translation gives CASKGGTGFRNEQFF.

V usage is TRBV5-6 and J usage is TRBJ1-1; D unresolved. This CDR3 is 14 amino acids long. Germline V gives CDR1 SGHDT, CDR2 YYEEEE. The V end was cut by 4 bases, the J end by 2 bases, with 12 bases between. CDR3 residues: CASSPSPGNTEAFF. The CDR3 DNA reads TGTGCCAGCAGCCCCTCGCCGGGTAACACTGAAGCTTTCTTT.

The chain couples TRBV5-1 to TRBJ2-7, with TRBD2 identical over 9 bases. The germline gives CDR1 SGHRS, CDR2 YFSETQ. The CDR3 has 16 amino acids. Trimming at V came to 0 bases and at J to 5 bases, leaving 9 bases not matched to a gene. The CDR3 here is CASSLVRSGSPDEQYF. CDR3 DNA: TGCGCCAGCAGCTTGGTACGTAGCGGGAGTCCCGACGAGCAGTACTTC.

The gene calls are TRBV19 and TRBJ1-2; possibly TRBD1 for D (6 bases). Trimming removed 5 bases from V and 6 bases from J, with 16 bases in between. CDR1 and CDR2 from the germline V gene are LNHDA and SQIVND (reference sequence). The CDR3 loop spans 14 amino acids. The CDR3 is CASSPRGAADGYTF. The CDR3 DNA is TGTGCCAGTAGTCCCCGGGGGGCGGCGGATGGCTACACCTTC.

The chain combines TRBV4-1 with TRBJ2-5; TRBD2 aligns across 15 bases. This CDR3 is 16 amino acids long. Germline trimming cut 1 base from V and 14 bases from J; bases unmatched to any gene: 11. Germline lookup yields CDR1 MGHRA and CDR2 YSYEKL. The CDR3 protein is CASSQAGGTSGGPAYF. The CDR3 DNA sequence: TGCGCCAGCAGCCAAGCCGGGGGGACTAGCGGGGGGCCTGCCTACTTC.

CDR3 amino acids: CASSLTQASQPQHF. The CDR3 DNA sequence: TGTGCCAGCAGTTTAACCCAGGCCAGTCAGCCCCAGCATTTT. This chain connects TRBV27 to TRBJ1-5; no clear D gene. The V gene lost 2 bases and the J gene lost 6 bases, with 11 bases spanning the gap. This CDR3 has 14 residues. In germline, CDR1 is MNHEY, CDR2 SMNVEV (reference sequence).

The chain recombines TRBV19 with TRBJ1-5; no definite D call. Germline CDR1 and CDR2: LNHDA and SQIVND (reference sequence). Trimming stripped 5 bases from V and 11 bases from J, with 10 bases between. The CDR3 is 11 amino acids. The DNA for the CDR3 is TGTGCCAGTAGTCACCCGGGAACCCAGCATTTT. Translating it yields CASSHPGTQHF.

The chain joins TRBV5-1 to TRBJ2-4; 13 bases line up with TRBD2. V was clipped by 4 bases and J by 5 bases; unmatched bases: 6. Germline CDR1 and CDR2: SGHRS and YFSETQ. The CDR3 runs 16 residues. CDR3 in amino acids: CASSMGLAGRENIQYF. The CDR3 DNA is TGCGCCAGCAGCATGGGACTAGCGGGGAGGGAAAACATTCAGTACTTC. Using reference TRBV5-1 and TRBJ2-4 for the parts outside the CDR3, the full variable domain is KAGVTQTPRYLIKTRGQQVTLSCSPISGHRSVSWYQQTPGQGLQFLFEYFSETQRNKGNFPGRFSGRQFSNSRSEMNVSTLELGDSALYLCASSMGLAGRENIQYFGAGTRLSVL.